The sequence of this T cell receptor (beta chain) was determined in a study of identical twins. The CDR3 has 13 residues. Trimming removed 5 bases from V and 11 bases from J, with 18 bases in between. This clonotype was seen a few times. TCRdb re-called the 5' RACE reads through MiXCR, storing one row per CDR3 protein. The table lists roughly 1.6 million distinct CDR3 sequences, under 35% of them singletons. This clonotype was obtained from a newborn girl in good health. Material: cord blood. This chain connects TRBV12-3 or TRBV12-4 to TRBJ1-1; tentatively, D is TRBD1 (5 bases). The CDR3 coding sequence is TGTGCCAGCAGTACTCGGGACCCTCAAGGGGCTTTCTTT. This translates into CASSTRDPQGAFF.